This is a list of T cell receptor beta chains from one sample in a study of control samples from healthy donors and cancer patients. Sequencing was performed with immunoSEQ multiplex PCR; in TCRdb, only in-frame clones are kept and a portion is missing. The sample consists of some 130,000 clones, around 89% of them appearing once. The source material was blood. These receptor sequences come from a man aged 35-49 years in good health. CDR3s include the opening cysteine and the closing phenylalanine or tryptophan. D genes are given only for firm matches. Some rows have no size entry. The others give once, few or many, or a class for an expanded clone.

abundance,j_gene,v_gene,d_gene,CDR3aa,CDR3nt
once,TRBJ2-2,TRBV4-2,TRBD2,CASSQTAGGDTGELFF,TGTGCCAGCAGCCAAACGGCGGGGGGAGACACCGGGGAGCTGTTTTTT
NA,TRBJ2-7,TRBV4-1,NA,CASSQVRGYEQYF,TGCGCCAGCAGCCAAGTCCGGGGGTACGAGCAGTACTTC
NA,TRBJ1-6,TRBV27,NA,CASRPPGAHNSPLHF,TGTGCCAGCCGCCCTCCCGGGGCCCATAATTCACCCCTCCACTTT
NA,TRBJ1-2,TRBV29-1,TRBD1,CSGQGTNYGYTF,TGCAGCGGACAGGGCACTAACTATGGCTACACCTTC
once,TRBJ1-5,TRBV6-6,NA,CASSFPDSYSNQPQHF,TGTGCCAGCAGTTTCCCGGACAGTTATAGCAATCAGCCCCAGCATTTT
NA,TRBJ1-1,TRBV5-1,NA,CASSLNPGGRTEAFF,TGCGCCAGCAGCTTAAATCCAGGAGGTAGGACTGAAGCTTTCTTT
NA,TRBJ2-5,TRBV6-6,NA,CASSQRGDQETQYF,TGTGCCAGCAGTCAAAGAGGGGACCAAGAGACCCAGTACTTC
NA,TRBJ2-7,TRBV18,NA,CASSPPRQVTDIAEQYF,TGTGCCAGCTCACCACCAAGACAGGTGACGGATATTGCCGAGCAGTACTTC
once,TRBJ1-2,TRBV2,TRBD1,CASSGWVGQGNGGYTF,TGTGCCAGCAGTGGATGGGTAGGACAGGGGAACGGTGGCTACACCTTC
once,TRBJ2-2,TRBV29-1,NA,CSVADGNTGELFF,TGCAGCGTCGCGGACGGGAACACCGGGGAGCTGTTTTTT
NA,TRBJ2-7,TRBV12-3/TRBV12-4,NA,CASRDSVSYEQYF,TGTGCCAGCAGGGACAGCGTATCCTACGAGCAGTACTTC
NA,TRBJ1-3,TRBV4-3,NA,CASSQDRSIGNTIYF,TGCGCCAGCAGCCAAGATCGGTCAATTGGAAACACCATATATTTT
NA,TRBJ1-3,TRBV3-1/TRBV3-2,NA,CASSLTGSGNTIYF,TGTGCCAGCAGTCTGACAGGCTCTGGAAACACCATATATTTT
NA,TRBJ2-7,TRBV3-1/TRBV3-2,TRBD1,CASSQDGTGRNDEQYF,TGTGCCAGCAGCCAGGACGGGACAGGGCGGAACGACGAGCAGTACTTC
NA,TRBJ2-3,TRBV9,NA,CASGGTSTDTQYF,TGTGCCAGCGGGGGGACTTCCACAGATACGCAGTATTTT
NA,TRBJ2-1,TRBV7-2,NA,CASSLGHSRFF,TGTGCCAGCAGCTTGGGACATTCACGGTTCTTC
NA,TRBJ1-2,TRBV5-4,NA,CASSLDRVTYGYTF,TGTGCCAGCAGCTTGGACAGGGTGACCTATGGCTACACCTTC
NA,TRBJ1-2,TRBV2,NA,CASSTSGAYYGYTF,TGTGCCAGCAGTACTTCAGGAGCGTACTATGGCTACACCTTC
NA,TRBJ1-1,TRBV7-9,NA,CASSLIPGANVYTEAFF,TGTGCCAGCAGCTTAATTCCCGGGGCGAATGTGTACACTGAAGCTTTCTTT
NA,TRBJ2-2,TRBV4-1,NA,CASSHLGAGANTGELFF,TGCGCCAGCAGCCACCTCGGAGCGGGCGCGAACACCGGGGAGCTGTTTTTT
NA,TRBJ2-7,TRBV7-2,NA,CASRPNGGSYEQYF,TGTGCCAGCAGGCCTAATGGGGGCTCCTACGAGCAGTACTTC
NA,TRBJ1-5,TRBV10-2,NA,CASATGLAQPQHF,TGCGCCAGCGCTACAGGGTTGGCTCAGCCCCAGCATTTT
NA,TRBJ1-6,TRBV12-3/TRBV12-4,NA,CASSYGRGSPLHF,TGTGCCAGCAGTTATGGACGTGGTTCACCCCTCCACTTT
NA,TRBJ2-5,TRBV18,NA,CASSRSRGEETQYF,TGTGCCAGCTCAAGGTCGCGAGGTGAAGAGACCCAGTACTTC
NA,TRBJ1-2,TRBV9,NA,CASSVGGESYGYTF,TGTGCCAGCAGCGTAGGGGGGGAATCCTATGGCTACACCTTC
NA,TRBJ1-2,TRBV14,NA,CASSQDTNYGYTF,TGTGCCAGCAGCCAAGACACGAACTATGGCTACACCTTC
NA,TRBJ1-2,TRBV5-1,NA,CASSLVQGGGYTF,TGCGCCAGCAGCTTGGTACAGGGTGGAGGCTACACCTTC